The present T cell receptor beta chain was sequenced within a study of pediatric ulcerative colitis. One to two pinch biopsies were taken from the rectum during colonoscopy. Before the diagnostic colonoscopy, ulcerative colitis patients were free of immunosuppressive medication. This was a survey-level run. Clones were sequenced by immunoSEQ multiplex PCR, and TCRdb holds only the in-frame ones, with some missing. Among tens of thousands of clones listed, 65% to 80% were seen once. This CDR3 has 12 residues. V was shortened by 3 bases and J by 3 bases, with 6 bases between the two germline ends. Germline assignment: CDR1 MNHNS and CDR2 SASEGT.

The chain is built from TRBV6-1 and TRBJ2-7, with unresolved D. This sequence originates from a boy aged 10-17 years with severe ulcerative colitis. Sequencing was performed on gut tissue. The CDR3, as DNA: TGTGCCAGCAGTGACGGATTCTACGAGCAGTACTTC. This codes for CASSDGFYEQYF.